The 26 T cell receptor beta chains given below trace back to one sample, sequenced in a study of control samples from healthy donors and cancer patients (dated by TCRdb to the early 2020s). Libraries were built with the immunoSEQ multiplex PCR assay. The table comes from immuneACCESS by way of TCRdb, which keeps in-frame sequences with V and J called. Part of the clones is missing from these tables; in studies checked, under half for an unresolved V gene and the rest for unknown reasons. Recorded for this sample are 150,000 or so clones; more than 85% of them occurred a single time. The top ten constitute roughly 6.2% of the sample. The specimen was blood. These receptors all stem from a man aged 18-30 years in good health.

For this clone: At one end the junction does not follow the germline gene, possibly because of a read error. The chain joins TRBV12-3 or TRBV12-4 to TRBJ1-1; 7 nucleotides agree with TRBD1. The CDR3 has 13 residues. CDR3 loop: CASSWTPGQLGSF. CDR3 bases: TGTGCCAGCAGTTGGACACCGGGACAGTTAGGATCCTTT.

The genes are TRBV7-8 and TRBJ2-7; 7 bases line up with TRBD1. With V trimmed by 6 bases and J by 5 bases, 10 bases remained unmatched. The CDR3 is 14 amino acids. Germline-derived CDR1 and CDR2 are SGHVS and FQNEAQ. CDR3: CASSQNRGNHEQYF. CDR3 nucleotide sequence: TGTGCCAGCAGTCAAAACAGGGGTAACCACGAGCAGTACTTC.

This chain links TRBV23-1 with TRBJ1-6, with 7 bases identical to TRBD1. TRBV23-1 counts as an open reading frame of uncertain function. V lost 2 bases, J lost 0 bases, and 7 bases stayed unmatched. The CDR3 is made up of 18 amino acids. CDR3 DNA: TGCGCCAGCAGTCAAACAGGGACAGCTCTCTCCTATAATTCACCCCTCCACTTT. This encodes CASSQTGTALSYNSPLHF.

The chain has TRBV19 and TRBJ1-3, with D hard to call. The CDR3 has 12 amino acids. The germline V gene encodes CDR1 LNHDA and CDR2 SQIVND (reference sequence). Between the trimmed V and J ends, which lost 5 bases and 5 bases, there was a span of 7 bases. The CDR3 spells CASSLGRNTIYF. The CDR3 DNA reads TGTGCCAGTAGTCTAGGACGAAACACCATATATTTT.

V and J are TRBV4-1 and TRBJ2-2, with D possibly being TRBD2 (5 bases). The germline V gene encodes CDR1 MGHRA and CDR2 YSYEKL. The CDR3 is 18 amino acids. Trimming pared 0 bases from V and 7 bases from J, leaving 21 bases between. The CDR3, as DNA: TGCGCCAGCAGCCAAGATACCGGGGTTTTGAGTCCCGGCGGGGAGCTGTTTTTT. Protein: CASSQDTGVLSPGGELFF.

J is TRBJ2-7 and V is TRBV11-1, with 7 positions matching TRBD1. The CDR3 contains 15 residues. CDR1 and CDR2 (germline): SGHAT, FQDESV (reference sequence). The V segment lost 5 bases and the J segment 2 bases; nucleotides outside the gene matches: 9. The CDR3 sequence: CASSAGTAVPYEQYF. DNA for the CDR3: TGTGCCAGCAGCGCCGGGACAGCAGTCCCCTACGAGCAGTACTTC.

The CDR3: CASSRDDNQPQHF. Here the CDR3 DNA reads TGTGCCAGCAGCCGAGATGACAATCAGCCCCAGCATTTT. This chain links TRBV5-5 with TRBJ1-5; D is ambiguous. Germline values: CDR1 SGHKS, CDR2 YYEKEE (reference sequence). V was clipped by 4 bases and J by 3 bases, with 8 bases between them. The length of the CDR3 is 13 residues. Based on the CDR3 plus reference TRBV5-5 and TRBJ1-5, the full variable domain is DAGVTQSPTHLIKTRGQQVTLRCSPISGHKSVSWYQQVLGQGPQFIFQYYEKEERGRGNFPDRFSARQFPNYSSELNVNALLLGDSALYLCASSRDDNQPQHFGDGTRLSIL.

The genes are TRBV20-1 and TRBJ2-1; D gene uncertain. In germline, CDR1 is DFQATT, CDR2 SNEGSKA (reference sequence). The CDR3 has 14 residues. The V end lost 3 bases, the J end lost 4 bases, and 13 bases lay between the germline ends. The chain's CDR3 is CSASRQNLYNEQFF. The CDR3 bases are TGCAGTGCTAGTCGTCAGAACCTTTACAATGAGCAGTTCTTC.

The J gene is TRBJ1-2, the V gene TRBV6-5; D call uncertain. In germline, CDR1 is MNHEY, CDR2 SVGAGI. Trimming cost V 4 bases and J 2 bases, with 8 bases left between them. The CDR3 consists of 13 residues. The CDR3 bases are TGTGCCAGCAGTTCGGGGTTCAACTATGGCTACACCTTC. Its translation: CASSSGFNYGYTF.

V and J are TRBV5-1 and TRBJ1-1, with 7 nucleotides matching TRBD1. This CDR3 has 15 amino acids. Germline lookup yields CDR1 SGHRS and CDR2 YFSETQ. V lost 1 base to trimming and J lost 4 bases; unmatched junction nucleotides: 7. The CDR3, as DNA: TGCGCCAGCAGCTTGTACCAGGGGGTGGGCACTGAAGCTTTCTTT. The encoded protein is CASSLYQGVGTEAFF.

V and J are TRBV7-9 and TRBJ2-3; D ambiguous. Germline V gene lookup returns CDR1 SEHNR and CDR2 FQNEAQ (reference sequence). There are 14 residues in the CDR3. V lost 8 bases and J lost 5, with 17 bases in between. This CDR3 is CASGLGEWIDTQYF. The CDR3 DNA reads as TGTGCCAGCGGTCTAGGAGAATGGATAGATACGCAGTATTTT.

V gene TRBV19 combines with J gene TRBJ1-1; D not certain. The V end lost 3 bases, the J end lost 4 bases, and 15 bases lay between the germline ends. The CDR3 contains 15 residues. Germline V gene data show CDR1 as LNHDA and CDR2 as SQIVND (reference sequence). The CDR3 DNA sequence: TGTGCCAGTAGTATCATGGACCGGGGAGGCACTGAAGCTTTCTTT. Translating gives CASSIMDRGGTEAFF.

The chain joins TRBV28 to TRBJ1-1, with D possibly being TRBD1 (6 bases). The CDR3 is made up of 14 amino acids. CDR1 and CDR2 (germline): MDHEN, SYDVKM. The V and J ends lost 1 base and 11 bases respectively, with 17 bases between them. The CDR3 sequence: CASSLSLSRGEAFF. The CDR3 coding sequence is TGTGCCAGCAGTTTATCTTTGTCCAGGGGCGAGGCTTTCTTT.

This clone was recorded once. The chain couples TRBV6-1 to TRBJ2-2; 8 bases match TRBD2. CDR1 and CDR2 from the germline V gene are MNHNS and SASEGT. The CDR3 consists of 19 residues. J was trimmed by 1 base and V by 4 bases; bases with no gene match: 14. As DNA, the CDR3 is TGTGCCAGCAGTGTTAACCTCGGTGGCGGGAGGATGAACACCGGGGAGCTGTTTTTT. Translation: CASSVNLGGGRMNTGELFF.

The chain employs TRBV4-1 and TRBJ1-6; no clear D gene. Per the germline V gene, CDR1 is MGHRA and CDR2 is YSYEKL. The CDR3 contains 14 residues. The V end was cut by 0 bases, the J end by 8 bases, with 8 bases between. CDR3 amino acids: CASSQDAGDSPLHF. The CDR3, as DNA: TGCGCCAGCAGCCAAGATGCAGGAGATTCACCCCTCCACTTT.

The gene calls are TRBV28 and TRBJ2-2, with a possible D match to TRBD1 (6 bases). V was trimmed by 11 bases and J by 0 bases, leaving 13 bases between them. The V gene's germline CDR1 is MDHEN and CDR2 SYDVKM. This CDR3 has 14 amino acids. In DNA, the CDR3 is TGTGCCTGCTGGGACATGGCGAACACCGGGGAGCTGTTTTTT. Its protein product is CACWDMANTGELFF.

The chain couples TRBV30 to TRBJ1-3; D not certain. Germline loops: CDR1 GTSNPN, CDR2 SVGIG (reference sequence). Trimming pared 0 bases from V and 0 bases from J, leaving 12 bases between. This CDR3 is built from 16 residues. The CDR3 bases are TGTGCCTGGAGTGTCGGAGGCTGGGGCTCTGGAAACACCATATATTTT. Translated: CAWSVGGWGSGNTIYF.

The chain is built from TRBV14 and TRBJ1-6, with D possibly being TRBD1 (6 bases). CDR3 length equals 13 residues. Trimming removed 4 bases from V and 12 bases from J, with 13 bases in between. The V gene's germline CDR1 is SGHDN and CDR2 FVKESK. DNA of the CDR3: TGTGCCAGCAGCCCAATGCCAGGGGTACCCCTCCACTTT. Protein sequence: CASSPMPGVPLHF. The whole variable domain, filled in from reference TRBV14 and TRBJ1-6, reads EAGVTQFPSHSVIEKGQTVTLRCDPISGHDNLYWYRRVMGKEIKFLLHFVKESKQDESGMPNNRFLAERTGGTYSTLKVQPAELEDSGVYFCASSPMPGVPLHFGNGTRLTVT.

V gene TRBV6-5 combines with J gene TRBJ2-7, with 8 bases that match TRBD1. Losses at the gene ends were 4 bases for V and 5 bases for J; bases not matched to a gene: 7. This CDR3 spans 14 amino acids. Per germline, CDR1 MNHEY and CDR2 SVGAGI. For the CDR3, the DNA is TGTGCCAGCAGTTTGGGACAGGATCTTGACGAGCAGTACTTC. It codes for CASSLGQDLDEQYF.

In nucleotides, the CDR3 is TGTGCCAGCAGCCGGGCCGGCACTGAAGCTTTCTTT. Translated: CASSRAGTEAFF. The V call is TRBV5-6, the J call TRBJ1-1; no clear D gene. This CDR3 has 12 residues. V lost 4 bases and J lost 4, with 8 bases in between. Germline V gene sequence: CDR1 SGHDT, CDR2 YYEEEE.

The gene calls are TRBV7-2 and TRBJ1-2; D gene uncertain. Germline lookup yields CDR1 SGHTA and CDR2 FQGNSA. V lost 0 bases, J lost 2 bases, and 10 bases lay in between. CDR3 length: 15 amino acids. This chain's CDR3 is CASSLAAGQNYGYTF. CDR3 nucleotide sequence: TGTGCCAGCAGCTTAGCGGCAGGTCAGAACTATGGCTACACCTTC.

The gene calls are TRBV18 and TRBJ2-1, with 10 bases aligning to TRBD2. Trimming removed 1 base from V and 6 bases from J; junction bases left unmatched: 6. Germline V gene data show CDR1 as KGHSH and CDR2 as LQKENI. CDR3 size: 16 residues. This CDR3 is CASSPQLTSGTNEQFF. The DNA of the CDR3 is TGTGCCAGCTCACCACAATTAACTAGCGGGACCAATGAGCAGTTCTTC.

This chain joins TRBV7-3 and TRBJ2-2; 13 positions match TRBD2. The CDR3 runs to 17 residues. Germline CDR1 reads SGHTA; CDR2 reads FQGTGA. V gave up 5 bases and J gave up 2 bases; unmatched junction bases: 5. This CDR3 is CASSPGLAGFNTGELFF. In nucleotides, the CDR3 is TGTGCCAGCAGCCCGGGACTAGCGGGATTTAACACCGGGGAGCTGTTTTTT.

The chain couples TRBV28 to TRBJ2-2, with 8 bases identical to TRBD1. This CDR3 spans 15 amino acids. In germline, CDR1 is MDHEN, CDR2 SYDVKM. V shed 2 bases and J 4 bases; nucleotides not matched to a gene: 3. CDR3 in DNA: TGTGCCAGCAGTTTAAGCAGGGGGCCCACCGGGGAGCTGTTTTTT. Its translation is CASSLSRGPTGELFF.

J is TRBJ1-5 and V is TRBV27; TRBD1 might be the D (5 bases). V was pared by 5 bases and J by 7 bases, with 15 bases between. The CDR3 extends over 14 amino acids. Germline CDR1 is MNHEY and CDR2 is SMNVEV (reference sequence). The CDR3 loop reads CASSPRGWGQPQHF. DNA for the CDR3: TGTGCCAGCAGTCCGAGGGGTTGGGGGCAGCCCCAGCATTTT.

The chain joins TRBV3-1 (or the pseudogene TRBV3-2) to TRBJ2-3; TRBD2 matches at 9 bases. J gave up 2 bases and V 1 base, and 7 bases lay outside the gene matches. Per the germline V gene, CDR1 is LGHDT and CDR2 is YNNKEL (reference sequence). The CDR3 loop spans 17 amino acids. The CDR3 sequence: CASSQGVSGGNTDTQYF. In DNA form, the CDR3 reads TGTGCCAGCAGCCAAGGGGTTAGCGGGGGTAACACAGATACGCAGTATTTT.